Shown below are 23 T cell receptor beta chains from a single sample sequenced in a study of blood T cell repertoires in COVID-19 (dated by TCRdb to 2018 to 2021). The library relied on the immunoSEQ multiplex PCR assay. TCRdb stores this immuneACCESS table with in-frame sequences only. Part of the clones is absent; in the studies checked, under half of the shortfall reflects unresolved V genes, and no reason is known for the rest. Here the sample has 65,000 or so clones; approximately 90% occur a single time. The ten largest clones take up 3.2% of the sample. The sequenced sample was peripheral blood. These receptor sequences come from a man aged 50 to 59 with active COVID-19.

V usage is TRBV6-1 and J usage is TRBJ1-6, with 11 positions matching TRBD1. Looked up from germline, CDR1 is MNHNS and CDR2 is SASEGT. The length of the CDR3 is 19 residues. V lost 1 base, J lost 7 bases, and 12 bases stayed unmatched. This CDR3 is CASSEGGWTGGLTNSPLHF. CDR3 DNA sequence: TGTGCCAGCAGTGAAGGTGGCTGGACAGGGGGCCTTACAAATTCACCCCTCCACTTT.

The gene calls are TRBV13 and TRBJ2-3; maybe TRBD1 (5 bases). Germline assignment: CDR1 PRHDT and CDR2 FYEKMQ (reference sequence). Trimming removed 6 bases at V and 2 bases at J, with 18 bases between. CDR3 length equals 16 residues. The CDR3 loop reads CASSRYSGASTDTQYF. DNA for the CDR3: TGTGCCAGCAGTCGTTATTCTGGGGCCTCCACAGATACGCAGTATTTT.

The CDR3 region has the DNA TGTGCCAGCAGTTACCTCCAAGGGACAGGAGGAGAGACCCAGTACTTC. This translates into CASSYLQGTGGETQYF. The chain combines TRBV6-6 with TRBJ2-5, with TRBD1 matching over 8 bases. This CDR3 is 16 amino acids long. Germline V gene sequence: CDR1 MNHNY, CDR2 SVGAGI (reference sequence). V was pared by 2 bases and J by 4 bases, with 9 bases of the junction left unmatched.

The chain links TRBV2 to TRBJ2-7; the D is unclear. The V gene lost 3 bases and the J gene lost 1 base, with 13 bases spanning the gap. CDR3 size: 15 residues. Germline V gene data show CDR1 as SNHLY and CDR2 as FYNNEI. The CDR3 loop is CASSEELAASYEQYF. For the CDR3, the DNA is TGTGCCAGCAGTGAGGAGTTAGCTGCGTCCTACGAGCAGTACTTC.

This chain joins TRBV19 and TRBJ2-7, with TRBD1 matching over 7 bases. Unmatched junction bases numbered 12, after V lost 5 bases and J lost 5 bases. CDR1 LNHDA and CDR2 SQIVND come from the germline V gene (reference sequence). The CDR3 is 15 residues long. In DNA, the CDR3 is TGTGCCAGTAGTCACCGAGTGAGGGGGCTAGACGAGCAGTACTTC. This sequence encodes CASSHRVRGLDEQYF.

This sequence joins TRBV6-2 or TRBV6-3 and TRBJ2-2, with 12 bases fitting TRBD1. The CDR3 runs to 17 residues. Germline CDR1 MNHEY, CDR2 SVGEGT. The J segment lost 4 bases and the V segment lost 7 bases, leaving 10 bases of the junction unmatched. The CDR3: CASTPGTGGVGTGELFF. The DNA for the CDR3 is TGTGCCAGCACCCCCGGGACAGGGGGCGTCGGCACCGGGGAGCTGTTTTTT.

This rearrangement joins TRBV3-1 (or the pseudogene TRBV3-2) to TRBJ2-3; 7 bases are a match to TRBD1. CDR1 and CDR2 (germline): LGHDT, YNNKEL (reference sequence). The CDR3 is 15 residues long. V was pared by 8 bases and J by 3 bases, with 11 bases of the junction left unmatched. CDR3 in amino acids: CASSTTGVATDTQYF. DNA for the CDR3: TGTGCCAGCTCAACAACAGGGGTTGCGACAGATACGCAGTATTTT.

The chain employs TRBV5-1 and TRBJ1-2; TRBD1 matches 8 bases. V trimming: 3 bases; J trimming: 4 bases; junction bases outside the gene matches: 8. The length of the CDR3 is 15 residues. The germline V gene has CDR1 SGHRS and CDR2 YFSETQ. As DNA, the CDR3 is TGCGCCAGCAGCTATACCCCCGGGACAGGCTATGGCTACACCTTC. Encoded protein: CASSYTPGTGYGYTF. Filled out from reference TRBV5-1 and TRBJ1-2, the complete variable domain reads KAGVTQTPRYLIKTRGQQVTLSCSPISGHRSVSWYQQTPGQGLQFLFEYFSETQRNKGNFPGRFSGRQFSNSRSEMNVSTLELGDSALYLCASSYTPGTGYGYTFGSGTRLTVV.

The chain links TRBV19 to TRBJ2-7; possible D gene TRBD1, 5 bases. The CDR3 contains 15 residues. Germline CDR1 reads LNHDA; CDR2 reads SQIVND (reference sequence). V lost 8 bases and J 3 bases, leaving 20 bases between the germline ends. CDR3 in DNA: TGTGCCAGTTCTACGACAGCCCTCGCACTCTACGAGCAGTACTTC. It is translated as CASSTTALALYEQYF.

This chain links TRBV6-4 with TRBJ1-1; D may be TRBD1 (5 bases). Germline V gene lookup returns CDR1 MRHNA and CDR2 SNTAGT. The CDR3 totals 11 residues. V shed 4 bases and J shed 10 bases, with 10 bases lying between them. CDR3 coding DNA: TGTGCCAGCAGTGGGGTTCAGGGAGCTTTCTTT. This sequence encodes CASSGVQGAFF.

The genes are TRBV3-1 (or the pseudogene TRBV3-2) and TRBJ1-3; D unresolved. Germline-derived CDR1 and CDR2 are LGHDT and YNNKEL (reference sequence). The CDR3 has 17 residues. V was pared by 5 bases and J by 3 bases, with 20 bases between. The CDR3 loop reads CASSYRGVGISGNTIYF. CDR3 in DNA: TGTGCCAGCAGCTATCGAGGCGTCGGGATTAGTGGAAACACCATATATTTT.

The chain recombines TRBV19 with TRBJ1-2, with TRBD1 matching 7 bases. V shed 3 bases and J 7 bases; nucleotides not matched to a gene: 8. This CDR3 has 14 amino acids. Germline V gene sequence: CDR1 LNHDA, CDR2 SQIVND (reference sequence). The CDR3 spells CASSMTTGSRGYTF. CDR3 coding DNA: TGTGCCAGTAGTATGACGACAGGGTCGCGTGGCTACACCTTC.

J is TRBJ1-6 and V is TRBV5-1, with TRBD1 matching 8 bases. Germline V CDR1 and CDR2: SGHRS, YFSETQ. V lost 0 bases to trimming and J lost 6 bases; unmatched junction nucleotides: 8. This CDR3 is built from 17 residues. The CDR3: CASSLGQGLGINSPLHF. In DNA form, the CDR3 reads TGCGCCAGCAGCTTGGGACAGGGGCTCGGGATTAATTCACCCCTCCACTTT.

This CDR3 reads CAIRGDRTSNYGYTF. The CDR3, as DNA: TGTGCCATCAGGGGGGACAGGACGTCTAACTATGGCTACACCTTC. J is TRBJ1-2 and V is TRBV10-3; the match to TRBD1 covers 8 bases. Germline V lookup: CDR1 ENHRY, CDR2 SYGVKD. The trim removed 6 bases at V and 0 bases at J, leaving 6 bases unmatched. The CDR3 spans 15 residues.

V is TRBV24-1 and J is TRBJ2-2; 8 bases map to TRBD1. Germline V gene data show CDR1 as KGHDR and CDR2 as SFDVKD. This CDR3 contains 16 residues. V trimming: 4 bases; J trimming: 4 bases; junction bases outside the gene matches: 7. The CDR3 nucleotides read TGTGCCACCAGTGACACGACAGGGGAAGGCACCGGGGAGCTGTTTTTT. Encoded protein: CATSDTTGEGTGELFF.

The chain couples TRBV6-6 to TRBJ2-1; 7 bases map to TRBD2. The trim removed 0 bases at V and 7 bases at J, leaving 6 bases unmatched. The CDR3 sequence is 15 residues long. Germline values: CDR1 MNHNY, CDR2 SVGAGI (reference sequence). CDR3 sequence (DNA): TGTGCCAGCAGTTACTCGGTCGGGGGGAGGAATGAGCAGTTCTTC. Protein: CASSYSVGGRNEQFF.

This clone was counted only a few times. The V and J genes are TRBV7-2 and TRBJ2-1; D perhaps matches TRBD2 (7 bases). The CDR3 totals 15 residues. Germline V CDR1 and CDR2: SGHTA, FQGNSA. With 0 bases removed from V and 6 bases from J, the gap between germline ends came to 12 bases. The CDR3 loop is CASSLAGGRFNEQFF. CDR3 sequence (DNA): TGTGCCAGCAGCTTAGCGGGGGGGCGGTTCAATGAGCAGTTCTTC.

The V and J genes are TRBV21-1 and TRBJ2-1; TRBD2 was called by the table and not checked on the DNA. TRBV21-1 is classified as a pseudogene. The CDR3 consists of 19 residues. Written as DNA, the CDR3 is TGTGCCAGCAGCCCAACCACCCGGGGGACTAGCGGGGACTACAATGAGCAGTTCTTC. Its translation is CASSPTTRGTSGDYNEQFF.

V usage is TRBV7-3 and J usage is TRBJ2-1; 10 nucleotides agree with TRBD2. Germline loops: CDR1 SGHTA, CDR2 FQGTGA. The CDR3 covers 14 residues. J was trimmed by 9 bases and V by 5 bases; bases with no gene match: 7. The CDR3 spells CASSPGLAVSEQFF. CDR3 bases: TGTGCCAGCAGCCCCGGACTAGCGGTCAGTGAGCAGTTCTTC.

The chain's CDR3 is CASSSGSSYNEQFF. Here the CDR3 DNA reads TGTGCCAGCAGTAGCGGAAGCTCCTACAATGAGCAGTTCTTC. This sequence joins TRBV7-3 and TRBJ2-1, with D possibly matching TRBD2 (6 bases). V was clipped by 6 bases and J by 0 bases, with 9 bases between them. Germline CDR1 is SGHTA and CDR2 is FQGTGA. The CDR3 has 14 amino acids.

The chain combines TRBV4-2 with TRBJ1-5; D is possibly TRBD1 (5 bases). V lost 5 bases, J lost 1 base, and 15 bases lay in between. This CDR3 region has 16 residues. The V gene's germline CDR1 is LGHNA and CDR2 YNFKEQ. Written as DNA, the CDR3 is TGTGCCAGCAGCGTAGGGCACCAGGGAAGCAATCAGCCCCAGCATTTT. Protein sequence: CASSVGHQGSNQPQHF.

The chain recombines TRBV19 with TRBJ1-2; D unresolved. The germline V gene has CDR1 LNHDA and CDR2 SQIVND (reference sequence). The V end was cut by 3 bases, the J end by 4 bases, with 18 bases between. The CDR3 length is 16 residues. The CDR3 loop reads CASSINLAGEVYGYTF. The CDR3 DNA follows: TGTGCCAGTAGTATCAATTTGGCGGGAGAAGTCTATGGCTACACCTTC.

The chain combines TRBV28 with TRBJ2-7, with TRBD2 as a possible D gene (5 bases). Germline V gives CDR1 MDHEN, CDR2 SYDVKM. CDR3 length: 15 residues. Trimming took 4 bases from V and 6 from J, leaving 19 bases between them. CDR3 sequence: CASSSRQDWLGEQYF. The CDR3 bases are TGTGCCAGCAGTTCCCGGCAGGACTGGCTAGGCGAGCAGTACTTC.